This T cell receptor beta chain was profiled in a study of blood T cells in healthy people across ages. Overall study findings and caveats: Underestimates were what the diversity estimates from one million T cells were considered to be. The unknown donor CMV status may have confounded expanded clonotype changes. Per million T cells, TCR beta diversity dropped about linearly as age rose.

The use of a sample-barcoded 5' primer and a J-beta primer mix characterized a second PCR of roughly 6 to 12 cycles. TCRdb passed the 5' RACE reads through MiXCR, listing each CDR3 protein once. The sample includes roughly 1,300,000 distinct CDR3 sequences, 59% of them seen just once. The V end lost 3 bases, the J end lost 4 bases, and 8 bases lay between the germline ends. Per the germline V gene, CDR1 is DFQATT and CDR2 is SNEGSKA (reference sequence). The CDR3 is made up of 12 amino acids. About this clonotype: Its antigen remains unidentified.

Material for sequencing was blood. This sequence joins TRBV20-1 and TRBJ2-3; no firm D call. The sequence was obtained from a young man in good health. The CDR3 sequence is CSASLSPDTQYF. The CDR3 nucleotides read TGCAGTGCTAGCCTGTCGCCAGATACGCAGTATTTT.